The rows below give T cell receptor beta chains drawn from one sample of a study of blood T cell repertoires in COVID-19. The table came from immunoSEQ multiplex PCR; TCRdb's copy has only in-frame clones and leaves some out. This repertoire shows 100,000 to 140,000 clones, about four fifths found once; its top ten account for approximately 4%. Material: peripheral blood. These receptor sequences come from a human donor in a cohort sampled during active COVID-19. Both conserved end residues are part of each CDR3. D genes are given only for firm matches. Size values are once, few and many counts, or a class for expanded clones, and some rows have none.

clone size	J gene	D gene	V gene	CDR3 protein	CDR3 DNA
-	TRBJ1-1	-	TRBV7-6	CASSLTQGPNTEAFF	TGTGCCAGCAGCCTTACCCAGGGGCCGAACACTGAAGCTTTCTTT
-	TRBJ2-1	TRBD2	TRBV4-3	CASSRAASGTLRSYNEQFF	TGCGCCAGCAGCCGAGCGGCTAGCGGAACCCTCCGCTCCTACAATGAGCAGTTCTTC
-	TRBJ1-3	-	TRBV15	CATSRETQVVGNTIYF	TGTGCCACCAGCAGGGAAACACAGGTGGTGGGAAACACCATATATTTT
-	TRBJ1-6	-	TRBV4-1	CASSPDSGPRYNSPLHF	TGCGCCAGCTCACCGGACAGTGGCCCACGATATAATTCACCCCTCCACTTT
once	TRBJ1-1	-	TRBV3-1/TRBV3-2	CASSQEFFAGGVNTEAFF	TGTGCCAGCAGCCAAGAATTTTTCGCGGGAGGGGTCAACACTGAAGCTTTCTTT
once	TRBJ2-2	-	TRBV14	CASSPMRTGELFF	TGTGCCAGCAGCCCTATGAGGACCGGGGAGCTGTTTTTT
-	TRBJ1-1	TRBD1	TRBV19	CASRVTGGLMNTEAFF	TGTGCCAGTAGGGTGACAGGGGGCTTGATGAACACTGAAGCTTTCTTT
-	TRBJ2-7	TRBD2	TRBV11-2	CASSLVLAGVYEQYF	TGTGCCAGCAGCTTAGTCTTAGCGGGGGTCTACGAGCAGTACTTC
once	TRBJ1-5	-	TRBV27	CASGRDSGTQPQHF	TGTGCCAGCGGACGGGATTCTGGAACTCAGCCCCAGCATTTT
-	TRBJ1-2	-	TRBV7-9	CASSVDSLDGYTF	TGTGCCAGCAGCGTCGACAGTTTGGATGGCTACACCTTC
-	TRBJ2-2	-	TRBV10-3	CAIGSANTGELFF	TGTGCCATCGGTAGCGCGAACACCGGGGAGCTGTTTTTT
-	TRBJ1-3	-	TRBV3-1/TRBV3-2	CASSRPGVAGNTIYF	TGTGCCAGCAGCCGACCAGGGGTAGCTGGAAACACCATATATTTT
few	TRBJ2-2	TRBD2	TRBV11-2	CASSLTGGRSTGELFF	TGTGCCAGCAGCTTAACAGGCGGGAGAAGCACCGGGGAGCTGTTTTTT
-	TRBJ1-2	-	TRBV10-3	CAISPRTAGGYTF	TGTGCCATCAGCCCCCGAACCGCGGGTGGCTACACCTTC
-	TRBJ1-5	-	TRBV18	CASSPKEGNQPQHF	TGTGCCAGCTCACCCAAAGAGGGCAATCAGCCCCAGCATTTT
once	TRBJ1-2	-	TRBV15	CATTRFKGGFNDYGYTF	TGTGCCACCACCCGGTTTAAGGGAGGGTTTAACGACTATGGCTACACCTTC
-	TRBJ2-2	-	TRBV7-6	CASSLPGGGTGELFF	TGTGCCAGCAGCTTACCAGGGGGAGGAACCGGGGAGCTGTTTTTT
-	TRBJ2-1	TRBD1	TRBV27	CASGDLGTGGDNEQFF	TGTGCCAGCGGCGACCTCGGGACAGGGGGAGACAATGAGCAGTTCTTC
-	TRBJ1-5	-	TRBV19	CASNPQLGGSNQPQHF	TGTGCCAGTAACCCGCAGTTGGGGGGGTCCAATCAGCCCCAGCATTTT
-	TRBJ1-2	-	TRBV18	CASSPSQGPLGYTF	TGTGCCAGCTCACCGTCCCAGGGCCCTTTGGGCTACACCTTC
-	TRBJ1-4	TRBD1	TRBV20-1	CSASGDSNEKLFF	TGCAGTGCTAGTGGGGACAGTAATGAAAAACTGTTTTTT
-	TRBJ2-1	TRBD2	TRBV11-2	CASRDSGSVGAQQFF	TGTGCCAGCAGAGATAGCGGGAGTGTTGGTGCTCAGCAGTTCTTC
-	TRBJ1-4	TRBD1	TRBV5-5	CASSPSGQGGEKLFF	TGTGCCAGCAGCCCTTCAGGACAGGGTGGTGAAAAACTGTTTTTT
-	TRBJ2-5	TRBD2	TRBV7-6	CASSSAGVETQYF	TGTGCCAGCAGCTCCGCGGGGGTAGAGACCCAGTACTTC
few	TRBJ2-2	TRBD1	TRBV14	CASSFDRASTGELFF	TGTGCCAGCAGCTTCGACAGGGCGAGCACCGGGGAGCTGTTTTTT